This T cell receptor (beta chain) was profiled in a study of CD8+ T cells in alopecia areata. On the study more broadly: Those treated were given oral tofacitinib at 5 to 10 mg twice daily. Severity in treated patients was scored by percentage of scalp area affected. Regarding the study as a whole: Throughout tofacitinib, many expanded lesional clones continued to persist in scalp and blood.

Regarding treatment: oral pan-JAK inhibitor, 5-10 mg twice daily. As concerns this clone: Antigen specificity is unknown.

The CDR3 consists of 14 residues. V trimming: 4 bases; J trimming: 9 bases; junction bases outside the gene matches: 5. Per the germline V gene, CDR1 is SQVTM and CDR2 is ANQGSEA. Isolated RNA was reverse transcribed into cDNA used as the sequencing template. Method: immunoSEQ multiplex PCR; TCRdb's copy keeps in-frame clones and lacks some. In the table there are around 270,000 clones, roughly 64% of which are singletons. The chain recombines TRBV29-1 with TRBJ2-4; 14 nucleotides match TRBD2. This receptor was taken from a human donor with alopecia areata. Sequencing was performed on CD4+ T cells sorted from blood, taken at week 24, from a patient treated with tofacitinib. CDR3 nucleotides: TGCAGCGTTGGGGGACTAGCGGGGGTCACCATTCAGTACTTC. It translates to CSVGGLAGVTIQYF. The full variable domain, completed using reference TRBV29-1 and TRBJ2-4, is SAVISQKPSRDICQRGTSLTIQCQVDSQVTMMFWYRQQPGQSLTLIATANQGSEATYESGFVIDKFPISRPNLTFSTLTVSNMSPEDSSIYLCSVGGLAGVTIQYFGAGTRLSVL.